Shown below are 26 T cell receptor beta chains from a single sample sequenced in a study of quantifying T cell responses using KT2 cells. About the research overall: RNA was reverse transcribed with TCR alpha and beta constant-region primers.

An oligo carrying a UMI was ligated to the cDNA 3' end. The first PCR ran approximately 4 cycles with an equimolar RC1.1 and RC1.2 beta primer mix. TCRdb processed the UMI-ligation and nested PCR reads anew with MiXCR; each CDR3 protein has one entry. The sample contains tens of thousands of distinct CDR3 sequences, around a tenth of which appear only once. Material for sequencing was PBMCs spiked with cells of the T cell clone KT2. The receptors come from a human donor.

In its sample, this clonotype was seen a few times. The chain employs TRBV7-2 and TRBJ1-6; D is ambiguous. Germline CDR1 reads SGHTA; CDR2 reads FQGNSA. The CDR3 sequence is 12 residues long. V was cut by 5 bases and J by 11 bases, with 10 bases left in between. For the CDR3, the DNA is TGTGCCAGCAGCACCAACTTGGCACCCCTCCACTTT. It is translated as CASSTNLAPLHF.

The chain has TRBV24-1 and TRBJ2-1; D unresolved. The CDR3 spans 12 residues. The germline V gene encodes CDR1 KGHDR and CDR2 SFDVKD. The V end was cut by 9 bases, the J end by 5 bases, with 10 bases between. CDR3 amino acids: CATLGEDNEQFF. CDR3 sequence (DNA): TGTGCCACCTTAGGTGAGGACAATGAGCAGTTCTTC.

The table lists this clonotype with many counts. The V and J genes are TRBV20-1 and TRBJ1-5; 7 bases map to TRBD1. The CDR3 spans 14 residues. CDR1 DFQATT and CDR2 SNEGSKA come from the germline V gene (reference sequence). The J segment lost 2 bases and the V segment lost 4 bases, leaving 5 bases of the junction unmatched. The CDR3 reads CSAIDRVRNQPQHF. DNA of the CDR3: TGCAGTGCTATTGACAGGGTTCGCAATCAGCCCCAGCATTTT.

This clonotype was picked up a small number of times. V gene TRBV12-3 or TRBV12-4 combines with J gene TRBJ2-2, with 7 bases aligning to TRBD1. The CDR3 runs 14 residues. The V gene end was trimmed by 5 bases and the J gene end by 7 bases; junction bases not matched to a gene: 7. Here the CDR3 DNA reads TGTGCCAGCAGTCTCGAGGGGGCGGTCGGGGAGCTGTTTTTT. Amino acid sequence: CASSLEGAVGELFF.

The J gene is TRBJ1-2, the V gene TRBV6-2 or TRBV6-3; D gene uncertain. Germline-derived CDR1 and CDR2 are MNHEY and SVGEGT. With 0 bases removed from V and 6 bases from J, the gap between germline ends came to 11 bases. CDR3 length: 14 amino acids. The CDR3 reads CASSYSFATHGYTF. For the CDR3, the DNA is TGTGCCAGCAGTTACTCGTTTGCCACTCATGGCTACACCTTC.

In its sample, this clonotype was seen many times. This chain joins TRBV12-3 or TRBV12-4 and TRBJ1-6; D ambiguous. V lost 5 bases and J 7 bases, leaving 6 bases between the germline ends. The CDR3 is 12 amino acids. The CDR3 DNA sequence: TGTGCCAGCAGTCCCGACAATTCACCCCTCCACTTT. Translating it yields CASSPDNSPLHF.

The chain is built from TRBV20-1 and TRBJ2-5, with D possibly called TRBD1 or TRBD2 (6 bases each). The CDR3 consists of 11 residues. The V gene's germline CDR1 is DFQATT and CDR2 SNEGSKA (reference sequence). V was shortened by 8 bases and J by 5 bases, with 12 bases between the two germline ends. The CDR3 nucleotides read TGCAGTAAGGGGGGCCCGGAGACCCAGTACTTC. It is translated as CSKGGPETQYF.

The chain links TRBV2 to TRBJ2-7, with TRBD1 as a possible D gene (6 bases). Trimming stripped 6 bases from V and 6 bases from J, with 24 bases between. In germline, CDR1 is SNHLY, CDR2 FYNNEI. This CDR3 contains 16 residues. The CDR3 loop reads CASRKNRAFQISEQYF. The CDR3 nucleotides read TGTGCCAGCAGAAAGAACAGGGCCTTCCAGATTAGCGAGCAGTACTTC. The variable domain in full, with the rest retrieved from reference TRBV2 and TRBJ2-7, is EPEVTQTPSHQVTQMGQEVILRCVPISNHLYFYWYRQILGQKVEFLVSFYNNEISEKSEIFDDQFSVERPDGSNFTLKIRSTKLEDSAMYFCASRKNRAFQISEQYFGPGTRLTVT.

This clonotype was detected a few times. The rearrangement joins TRBV5-1 to TRBJ2-5; no firm D call. V was cut by 5 bases and J by 4 bases, with 12 bases left in between. The length of the CDR3 is 13 residues. Germline V gene sequence: CDR1 SGHRS, CDR2 YFSETQ. The CDR3 sequence is CASRTHALETQYF. In DNA form, the CDR3 reads TGCGCCAGCAGAACGCATGCGTTAGAGACCCAGTACTTC.

This clonotype was seen a handful of times. V gene TRBV14 combines with J gene TRBJ2-1, with TRBD2 as a possible D gene (6 bases). Germline assignment: CDR1 SGHDN and CDR2 FVKESK. The CDR3 sequence is 15 residues long. Trimming shortened V by 2 bases and J by 12 bases, and 20 bases separated the two germline ends. CDR3 sequence: CASSQIALTGTGQFF. The DNA of the CDR3 is TGTGCCAGCAGCCAAATAGCACTTACCGGGACTGGGCAGTTCTTC.

The sample holds a few counts of this clonotype. V is TRBV3-1 and J is TRBJ2-3; no definite D call. There are 13 residues in the CDR3. The V end lost 1 base, the J end lost 2 bases, and 4 bases lay between the germline ends. Germline V gene sequence: CDR1 LGHDT, CDR2 YNNKEL (reference sequence). The CDR3 DNA reads TGTGCCAGCAGCCAAGCTCCCACAGATACGCAGTATTTT. As protein: CASSQAPTDTQYF.

This clonotype was observed many times. V usage is TRBV6-5 and J usage is TRBJ2-7; D is unresolved. The CDR3 extends over 16 amino acids. Between the trimmed V and J ends, which lost 0 bases and 6 bases, there was a span of 18 bases. Germline lookup yields CDR1 MNHEY and CDR2 SVGAGI. The CDR3, as DNA: TGTGCCAGCAGTTACTCGATCGAAGGTTCCCAAGGCGAGCAGTACTTC. Residues: CASSYSIEGSQGEQYF.

This clonotype was recorded a few times. This chain uses TRBV7-2 with TRBJ1-2; D remains unclear. V was clipped by 5 bases and J by 5 bases, with 9 bases between them. The germline CDR1 and CDR2 sequences are SGHTA and FQGNSA. The CDR3 runs to 12 residues. CDR3 region: CASSLTLYGYTF. For the CDR3, the DNA is TGTGCCAGCAGCCTGACGCTTTATGGCTACACCTTC.

The chain recombines TRBV6-6 with TRBJ2-3, with 15 nucleotides matching TRBD2. Germline V gives CDR1 MNHNY, CDR2 SVGAGI (reference sequence). Trimming took 0 bases from V and 1 from J; bases not matched to a gene: 5. The CDR3 covers 19 residues. CDR3 in amino acids: CASSYSGLAGGGRTDTQYF. As DNA, the CDR3 is TGTGCCAGCAGTTACTCGGGACTAGCGGGGGGAGGACGCACAGATACGCAGTATTTT.

The DNA of the CDR3 is TGTGCCAGCAGCTTAGTGGCGGGAGTAAAGGAGCAGTTCTTC. Amino acids: CASSLVAGVKEQFF. V usage is TRBV7-9 and J usage is TRBJ2-1, with TRBD2 matching over 7 bases. Germline V gene lookup returns CDR1 SEHNR and CDR2 FQNEAQ (reference sequence). The CDR3 totals 14 residues. Trimming removed 1 base from V and 10 bases from J; junction bases left unmatched: 7.

Here the CDR3 DNA reads TGTGCCAGTAGTAAGACAGGGGGCGCGAACACCGGGGAGCTGTTTTTT. This translates into CASSKTGGANTGELFF. The chain recombines TRBV19 with TRBJ2-2; 10 positions match TRBD1. The germline V gene has CDR1 LNHDA and CDR2 SQIVND (reference sequence). The CDR3 contains 16 residues. With 4 bases clipped from V and 0 bases from J, the junction kept 2 bases outside the gene matches.

V gene TRBV5-1 combines with J gene TRBJ2-7; D may be TRBD1 or TRBD2 (5 bases each). The V and J ends lost 4 bases and 4 bases respectively, with 15 bases between them. CDR3 size: 14 residues. Per the germline V gene, CDR1 is SGHRS and CDR2 is YFSETQ. CDR3 sequence reads: CASSVSGTLYEQYF. As DNA, the CDR3 is TGCGCCAGCAGCGTTTCCGGGACGCTTTACGAGCAGTACTTC.

This clonotype has more than one count but fewer than ten. The chain is built from TRBV10-1 and TRBJ1-5, with D unresolved. There are 12 residues in the CDR3. The V end was cut by 0 bases, the J end by 5 bases, with 2 bases between. CDR1 WNHNN and CDR2 SYGVQD come from the germline V gene (reference sequence). The CDR3 spells CASSESYQPQHF. The CDR3 region has the DNA TGCGCCAGCAGTGAGTCGTATCAGCCCCAGCATTTT.

The chain links TRBV3-1 to TRBJ1-1; D gene ambiguous. There are 13 residues in the CDR3. The V and J ends lost 1 base and 5 bases respectively, with 8 bases between them. Looked up from germline, CDR1 is LGHDT and CDR2 is YNNKEL (reference sequence). The CDR3 DNA reads as TGTGCCAGCAGCCAAGCTTTTGGTACTGAAGCTTTCTTT. It is translated as CASSQAFGTEAFF.

This clonotype was counted many times. The chain has TRBV20-1 and TRBJ2-7, with D possibly matching TRBD2 (6 bases). The V end lost 0 bases, the J end lost 3 bases, and 27 bases lay between the germline ends. The CDR3 contains 19 residues. In germline, CDR1 is DFQATT, CDR2 SNEGSKA (reference sequence). The CDR3 DNA sequence: TGCAGTGCTAGAGATTCCCTAGCGTTATCCGTCCCACCCATCTACGAGCAGTACTTC. Amino acids: CSARDSLALSVPPIYEQYF.

This clonotype came up a few times. V is TRBV29-1 and J is TRBJ2-2; D ambiguous. Germline V gene sequence: CDR1 SQVTM, CDR2 ANQGSEA. V lost 5 bases, J lost 5 bases, and 12 bases lay in between. This CDR3 comprises 13 residues. CDR3 nucleotides: TGCAGCGTTCGGGCAGGATGGACCGGGGAGCTGTTTTTT. It specifies CSVRAGWTGELFF.

This clonotype has at least ten counts. The rearrangement uses TRBV30 and TRBJ1-2, with TRBD1 identical over 8 bases. The CDR3 is 13 residues long. The V gene's germline CDR1 is GTSNPN and CDR2 SVGIG (reference sequence). Trimming took 7 bases from V and 2 from J; bases not matched to a gene: 6. The CDR3 DNA is TGTGCCTTTTGGACAGGGACCAACTATGGCTACACCTTC. This codes for CAFWTGTNYGYTF. The full variable domain, completed using reference TRBV30 and TRBJ1-2, is SQTIHQWPATLVQPVGSPLSLECTVEGTSNPNLYWYRQAAGRGLQLLFYSVGIGQISSEVPQNLSASRPQDRQFILSSKKLLLSDSGFYLCAFWTGTNYGYTFGSGTRLTVV.

The V call is TRBV12-3 or TRBV12-4, the J call TRBJ2-1; D may correspond to TRBD1 or TRBD2 (5 bases each). The V and J ends lost 2 bases and 5 bases respectively, with 16 bases between them. The CDR3 is made up of 16 amino acids. The CDR3 sequence: CASSLKVGPGHNEQFF. CDR3 coding DNA: TGTGCCAGCAGTTTAAAGGTGGGACCCGGCCACAATGAGCAGTTCTTC.

This clonotype was recorded at least ten times. The rearrangement uses TRBV11-3 and TRBJ2-3; D is perhaps TRBD1 or TRBD2 (5 bases each). Per the germline V gene, CDR1 is SGHNT and CDR2 is YENEEA. This CDR3 has 16 residues. V was trimmed by 5 bases and J by 3 bases, leaving 18 bases between them. CDR3: CASSPSGPLLTDTQYF. The CDR3 coding sequence is TGTGCCAGCAGCCCCTCGGGACCCCTCCTAACAGATACGCAGTATTTT.

This clonotype was seen more than once but under ten times. This sequence joins TRBV20-1 and TRBJ2-7; D perhaps matches TRBD1 (5 bases). Trimming removed 0 bases from V and 7 bases from J, with 16 bases in between. Looked up from germline, CDR1 is DFQATT and CDR2 is SNEGSKA (reference sequence). The CDR3 is 14 amino acids. As DNA, the CDR3 is TGCAGTGCTAGAGATGGTGGGGCCGCGAGGGAGCAGTACTTC. Translation gives CSARDGGAAREQYF.

This clonotype was counted a few times. The V call is TRBV4-2, the J call TRBJ1-2, with D possibly TRBD1 on 5 matching bases. The CDR3 is 18 amino acids. With 0 bases removed from V and 4 bases from J, the gap between germline ends came to 21 bases. Germline CDR1 is LGHNA and CDR2 is YNFKEQ. The DNA for the CDR3 is TGTGCCAGCAGCCAAGAACTAGGGCAGGGAAAAGTTGGCTATGGCTACACCTTC. Protein sequence: CASSQELGQGKVGYGYTF.